These 17 T cell receptor beta chains came from one sample sequenced in a study of blood T cells in healthy people across ages. Primers used in a second PCR of roughly 6 to 11 cycles were a sample-barcoded 5' primer and a J-beta primer mix. MiXCR was run by TCRdb on the 5' RACE reads, yielding one entry per CDR3 protein. Of approximately 580,000 distinct CDR3 sequences in the sample, under 30% were seen once. This sample also appeared in a second study, on T cells of mothers and their children.

Material: blood. The origin of the receptors is a boy aged 10-17 years in good health.

This clonotype was counted at least ten times. This sequence joins TRBV7-2 and TRBJ2-2, with D uncertain. V lost 1 base to trimming and J lost 0 bases, with 15 bases between them. The germline CDR1 and CDR2 sequences are SGHTA and FQGNSA. The CDR3 runs to 18 residues. The CDR3 loop reads CASSLVWAGVTNTGELFF. Here the CDR3 DNA reads TGTGCCAGCAGCTTAGTCTGGGCAGGAGTAACGAACACCGGGGAGCTGTTTTTT.

The V gene is TRBV7-9, the J gene TRBJ1-2; D perhaps matches TRBD1 (5 bases). The CDR3 length is 16 residues. CDR1 and CDR2 (germline): SEHNR, FQNEAQ (reference sequence). With 3 bases removed from V and 4 bases from J, the gap between germline ends came to 18 bases. This chain's CDR3 is CASSLVDRPDLYGYTF. The CDR3 DNA reads as TGTGCCAGCAGCTTGGTTGACAGACCGGACCTCTATGGCTACACCTTC.

The count of this clonotype is one. The rearrangement joins TRBV27 to TRBJ2-5; D is perhaps TRBD2 (6 bases). The J call may be mistaken, given a closer DNA end match to TRBJ2-7. This CDR3 spans 14 amino acids. Looked up from germline, CDR1 is MNHEY and CDR2 is SMNVEV (reference sequence). The CDR3 loop is CASSWSGSPYEQYF. The CDR3 DNA reads TGTGCCAGCAGTTGGTCCGGGAGCCCCTACGAGCAGTACTTC.

The chain recombines TRBV27 with TRBJ1-1; D perhaps matches TRBD1 (5 bases). The CDR3 contains 14 residues. Germline V gene lookup returns CDR1 MNHEY and CDR2 SMNVEV (reference sequence). The V and J ends lost 2 bases and 7 bases respectively, with 14 bases between them. The DNA of the CDR3 is TGTGCCAGCAGTTTAAATTGGGTTGGGGGTGAAGCTTTCTTT. Translating gives CASSLNWVGGEAFF.

Regarding this clonotype: The CDR3 carries no conserved terminal phenylalanine or tryptophan, so it likely arises from a read error. The V call is TRBV19, the J call TRBJ2-5, with 8 positions matching TRBD2. With V trimmed by 7 bases and J by 4 bases, 17 bases remained unmatched. CDR3 length: 17 residues. Germline CDR1 and CDR2: LNHDA and SQIVND (reference sequence). The CDR3 nucleotides are TGTGCCAGTACCCGACGGGGGGGAACCACAGGCGGAGAGACCCAGTACCTC. Its translation is CASTRRGGTTGGETQYL.

The V gene is TRBV4-3, the J gene TRBJ1-2; D possibly corresponds to TRBD1 (6 bases). CDR1 LGHNA and CDR2 YSLEER come from the germline V gene. CDR3 length: 16 amino acids. The germline V and J ends were trimmed by 2 bases and 4 bases, with 17 bases remaining between them. DNA for the CDR3: TGCGCCAGCAGCCAAAAGGGACGGGGGGCAAGCTATGGCTACACCTTC. Protein product: CASSQKGRGASYGYTF.

Details on this clonotype: At one of its ends the junction is not consistent with the germline gene, which may arise from a read error. The chain joins TRBV30 to TRBJ1-3; D is possibly TRBD1 (5 bases). Germline V CDR1 and CDR2: GTSNPN, SVGIG (reference sequence). This CDR3 is built from 14 residues. For the CDR3, the DNA is TGCGCCTGGAGGCAGGGAAGCTCTGGAAACACCATATATTTT. It codes for CAWRQGSSGNTIYF.

The rearrangement joins TRBV9 to TRBJ2-3; D is uncertain. The CDR3 is 15 amino acids. Germline CDR1 and CDR2: SGDLS and YYNGEE. V was trimmed by 0 bases and J by 0 bases, leaving 8 bases between them. The CDR3: CASSVGGRSTDTQYF. DNA of the CDR3: TGTGCCAGCAGCGTAGGCGGTCGAAGCACAGATACGCAGTATTTT.

The chain has TRBV24-1 and TRBJ2-3; either TRBD1 or TRBD2 may supply D (5 bases each). The germline CDR1 and CDR2 sequences are KGHDR and SFDVKD. V shed 2 bases and J shed 3 bases, with 11 bases lying between them. The CDR3 covers 15 residues. The CDR3, as DNA: TGTGCCACCAGTGATTGGGGGACGCGGACAGATACGCAGTATTTT. Encoded protein: CATSDWGTRTDTQYF.

The chain is built from TRBV7-2 and TRBJ2-5; 9 nucleotides match TRBD2. The J call may be wrong; the DNA end is better matched by TRBJ2-1. This CDR3 region has 16 residues. Germline V gene data show CDR1 as SGHTA and CDR2 as FQGNSA. The CDR3 DNA is TGTGCCAGCACCCTTCTACAGCGGGGGGCGGGCGATGAGCAGTTCTTC. Translation gives CASTLLQRGAGDEQFF.

This clonotype has only a few counts. The rearrangement uses TRBV4-2 and TRBJ2-7; 12 bases fit TRBD2. CDR3 length: 17 residues. Germline V gene sequence: CDR1 LGHNA, CDR2 YNFKEQ. V gave up 1 base and J gave up 5 bases; unmatched junction bases: 9. The CDR3 protein is CASSQAMTSGRLNEQYF. For the CDR3, the DNA is TGTGCCAGCAGCCAAGCTATGACTAGCGGGAGACTCAACGAGCAGTACTTC.

The V call is TRBV7-2, the J call TRBJ1-4, with 9 bases aligning to TRBD1. Germline-derived CDR1 and CDR2 are SGHTA and FQGNSA. J gave up 8 bases and V 2 bases, and 9 bases lay outside the gene matches. This CDR3 is 16 amino acids long. The CDR3 DNA reads TGTGCCAGCAGCTTATATACAGGGGGCGCAGGAGAAAAACTGTTTTTT. It yields the protein CASSLYTGGAGEKLFF.

This clonotype occurred a few times. This chain's CDR3 is CAISDWLAGGNTGELFF. CDR3 DNA sequence: TGTGCCATCAGTGACTGGCTAGCGGGAGGGAACACCGGGGAGCTGTTTTTT. The chain links TRBV10-3 to TRBJ2-2, with 11 bases aligning to TRBD2. V dropped 3 bases and J dropped 1; count of bases not matched to a gene: 4. This CDR3 is built from 17 residues. The germline CDR1 and CDR2 sequences are ENHRY and SYGVKD.

This clonotype was seen a few times. V is TRBV7-3 and J is TRBJ1-3; the match to TRBD1 covers 9 bases. CDR1 SGHTA and CDR2 FQGTGA come from the germline V gene. This CDR3 comprises 17 residues. With 5 bases clipped from V and 1 base from J, the junction kept 9 bases outside the gene matches. In DNA form, the CDR3 reads TGTGCCAGCAGCCAGAGCACAGGGGGCGAATCTGGAAACACCATATATTTT. Its translation is CASSQSTGGESGNTIYF.

This clonotype turned up a few times. The chain joins TRBV27 to TRBJ1-1; TRBD1 might be the D (6 bases). Germline V gene data show CDR1 as MNHEY and CDR2 as SMNVEV (reference sequence). V lost 6 bases and J lost 1, with 12 bases in between. The CDR3 is made up of 14 amino acids. The CDR3 sequence is CASREGGPNTEAFF. The CDR3, as DNA: TGTGCCAGCAGAGAGGGGGGCCCGAACACTGAAGCTTTCTTT.

The V call is TRBV20-1, the J call TRBJ2-1; 7 nucleotides align to TRBD2. This CDR3 is built from 17 residues. The germline V gene has CDR1 DFQATT and CDR2 SNEGSKA (reference sequence). The trim removed 2 bases at V and 6 bases at J, leaving 16 bases unmatched. Here the CDR3 DNA reads TGCAGTGCTAGATTTAGCGGGCCCCGGGGATCCCTCAATGAGCAGTTCTTC. Its translation: CSARFSGPRGSLNEQFF.

This clonotype was seen repeatedly, ten times or more. The chain joins TRBV5-5 to TRBJ1-2; D call uncertain. V was trimmed by 3 bases and J by 0 bases, leaving 9 bases between them. CDR1 and CDR2 (germline): SGHKS, YYEKEE (reference sequence). The CDR3 is made up of 14 amino acids. CDR3 in DNA: TGTGCCAGCAGCTCCAACACCGCTAACTATGGCTACACCTTC. Translation gives CASSSNTANYGYTF.